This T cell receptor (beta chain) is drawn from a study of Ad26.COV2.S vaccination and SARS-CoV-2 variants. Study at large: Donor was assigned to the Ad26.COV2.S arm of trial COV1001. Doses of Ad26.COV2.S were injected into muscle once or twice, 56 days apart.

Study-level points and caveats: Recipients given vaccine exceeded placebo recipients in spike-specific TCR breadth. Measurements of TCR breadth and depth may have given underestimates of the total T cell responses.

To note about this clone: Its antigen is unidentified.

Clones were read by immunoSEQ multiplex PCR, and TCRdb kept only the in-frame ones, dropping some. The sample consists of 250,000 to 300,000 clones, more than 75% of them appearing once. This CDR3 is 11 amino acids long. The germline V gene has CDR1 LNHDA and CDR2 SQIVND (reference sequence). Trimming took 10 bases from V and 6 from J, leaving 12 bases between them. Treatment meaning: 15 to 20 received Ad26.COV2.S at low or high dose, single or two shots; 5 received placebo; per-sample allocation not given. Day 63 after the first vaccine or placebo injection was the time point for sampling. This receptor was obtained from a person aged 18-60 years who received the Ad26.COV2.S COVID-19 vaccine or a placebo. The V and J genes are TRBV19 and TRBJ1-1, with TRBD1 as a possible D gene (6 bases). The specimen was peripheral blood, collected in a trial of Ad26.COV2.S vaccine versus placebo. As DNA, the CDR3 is TGTGCCACCCAGTGGGGGCCTGAAGCTTTCTTT. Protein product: CATQWGPEAFF.